The 4 T cell receptor beta chains below were found in one sample sequenced in a study of cytomegalovirus exposure and HLA in healthy donors. Primers for the PCR totalled 60 Vbeta and 13 Jbeta. Here immunoSEQ multiplex PCR was the method, and the copy in TCRdb shows in-frame clones only, minus some. This table holds some 67,000 clones, around four fifths found once. The sequenced material came from PBMCs. The receptors here all came from a middle-aged man in good health and CMV-seronegative.

The J gene is TRBJ2-1, the V gene TRBV2; 7 bases agree with TRBD1. The CDR3 totals 11 residues. Germline lookup yields CDR1 SNHLY and CDR2 FYNNEI. V was clipped by 8 bases and J by 9 bases; unmatched bases: 4. Here the CDR3 DNA reads TGTGCCAGCGGGGCAGGGGGTGAGCAGTTCTTC. Translated, it gives CASGAGGEQFF.

This clone was found many times. The rearrangement links TRBV2 to TRBJ1-1; D remains ambiguous. This CDR3 has 14 residues. In germline, CDR1 is SNHLY, CDR2 FYNNEI. V lost 5 bases, J lost 3 bases, and 13 bases lay in between. CDR3 nucleotides: TGTGCCAGCAGTCCGCTGGAGGGTTACACTGAAGCTTTCTTT. It specifies CASSPLEGYTEAFF.

The rearrangement joins TRBV7-2 to TRBJ2-5; 12 bases match TRBD1. CDR3 length: 15 residues. Germline V gives CDR1 SGHTA, CDR2 FQGNSA. With 5 bases clipped from V and 4 bases from J, the junction kept 5 bases outside the gene matches. CDR3 in amino acids: CASSVGQGAGETQYF. Here the CDR3 DNA reads TGTGCCAGCAGCGTGGGACAGGGGGCGGGAGAGACCCAGTACTTC.

The chain uses TRBV28 and TRBJ2-7; 9 bases align to TRBD2. Germline lookup yields CDR1 MDHEN and CDR2 SYDVKM. Unmatched junction bases numbered 15, after V lost 9 bases and J lost 12 bases. This CDR3 has 13 residues. CDR3 nucleotides: TGTGCCAGTTCCGGGACTAGCTCACCCTCTCTGTACTTC. Translating gives CASSGTSSPSLYF.